The clone carrying this T cell receptor (beta chain) has ten or more counts. The germline V gene encodes CDR1 MRHNA and CDR2 SNTAGT. After removal of 4 bases from V and 3 bases from J, the junction contained 4 bases not matched to a gene. The CDR3 is made up of 15 amino acids. The TCR beta CDR3 regions underwent amplification using RNA transcripts as the source. Primed by the HTBI set, a first-round RT-PCR was run on the TCR CDR3. A single record per CDR3 protein comes from TCRdb applying MiXCR to the multiplex PCR reads. The repertoire holds about 520,000 distinct CDR3 sequences, approximately 25% seen once, with approximately 11% in the top ten. The sample comes from a study of T cells in Graves' hyperthyroidism and ophthalmopathy.

The V and J genes are TRBV6-4 and TRBJ1-2; TRBD1 aligns across 11 bases. Material: blood. The receptor was derived from a woman in her twenties or thirties with Graves' ophthalmopathy. CDR3 coding DNA: TGTGCCAGCAGTGTGAGGACAGGGGGCGACTATGGCTACACCTTC. Protein sequence: CASSVRTGGDYGYTF.